This entry lists 8 T cell receptor beta chains sequenced from one sample in a study. Each CDR3 protein gets one entry after TCRdb re-called the RT-PCR reads with MiXCR. Among hundreds of thousands of distinct CDR3 sequences listed, approximately 15% were seen once. Sequencing used memory CD4+ T cells from blood. These receptors were taken from a female donor in good health, serving as a healthy control.

There are a few counts of this clonotype. CDR3 nucleotides: TGCGCCAGCAGCTTGGGTATCAGCGGCCCCGAAGATACGCAGTATTTT. This translates into CASSLGISGPEDTQYF. The V gene is TRBV5-1, the J gene TRBJ2-3, with a weak D call TRBD2 (5 bases). The CDR3 has 16 amino acids. Germline V CDR1 and CDR2: SGHRS, YFSETQ. The ends were cut back, 0 bases at V and 5 bases at J, with 16 bases in the middle. The entire variable domain, with the rest obtained from reference TRBV5-1 and TRBJ2-3, is as follows: KAGVTQTPRYLIKTRGQQVTLSCSPISGHRSVSWYQQTPGQGLQFLFEYFSETQRNKGNFPGRFSGRQFSNSRSEMNVSTLELGDSALYLCASSLGISGPEDTQYFGPGTRLTVL.

This clonotype was detected ten times or more. The chain couples TRBV6-5 to TRBJ2-7; TRBD2 might be the D (6 bases). The CDR3 contains 16 residues. Germline V gene sequence: CDR1 MNHEY, CDR2 SVGAGI. The V end was cut by 6 bases, the J end by 2 bases, with 20 bases between. CDR3 DNA: TGTGCCAGCAGACCCCTGGACTACCCGGGCACCTACGAGCAGTACTTC. Translating it yields CASRPLDYPGTYEQYF.

For this clonotype: At one end the junction does not follow the germline gene, possibly because of a read error. The CDR3 DNA reads TGTGCCAGCAGCCGGGACAGGGTCGGCACTGGAGCTTTCTTT. It is translated as CASSRDRVGTGAFF. The J gene is TRBJ1-1, the V gene TRBV5-5; TRBD1 matches 9 bases. The CDR3 covers 14 residues. Germline loops: CDR1 SGHKS, CDR2 YYEKEE (reference sequence).

This clonotype was found a few times. The V call is TRBV7-2, the J call TRBJ2-4; D ambiguous. V was shortened by 5 bases and J by 0 bases, with 14 bases between the two germline ends. CDR3 size: 16 residues. Germline V gene data show CDR1 as SGHTA and CDR2 as FQGNSA. The CDR3 sequence: CASSTQVTLAKNIQYF. CDR3 bases: TGTGCCAGCAGCACCCAAGTGACTCTAGCCAAAAACATTCAGTACTTC.

As for this clonotype: Since a much larger clone is just one base distant, this may be a read error. This sequence joins TRBV6-1 and TRBJ2-5; the D gene is possibly TRBD2 (5 bases). This CDR3 is 14 amino acids long. Germline V CDR1 and CDR2: MNHNS, SASEGT. Trimming cost V 5 bases and J 2 bases, with 12 bases left between them. This CDR3 reads CASSPGSLQETQYF. DNA of the CDR3: TGTGCCAGCAGTCCGGGGAGTTTACAAGAGACCCAGTACTTC.

This clonotype showed up many times. The V gene is TRBV12-3 or TRBV12-4, the J gene TRBJ1-3; D unresolved. The CDR3 has 11 amino acids. Trimming took off 5 bases at V and 6 bases at J, with 5 bases between the two ends. Here the CDR3 DNA reads TGTGCCAGCAGTACAACAAACACCATATATTTT. Translation gives CASSTTNTIYF.

The chain recombines TRBV7-2 with TRBJ2-7, with D perhaps TRBD2 (5 bases). Germline V gene sequence: CDR1 SGHTA, CDR2 FQGNSA. The CDR3 is 16 amino acids. V gave up 1 base and J gave up 2 bases, with 15 bases separating them. The CDR3 sequence: CASSLEPSQIAYEQYF. The CDR3 bases are TGTGCCAGCAGCTTAGAGCCTAGCCAGATCGCCTACGAGCAGTACTTC.

This clonotype was seen more than once but under ten times. This rearrangement joins TRBV12-3 or TRBV12-4 to TRBJ2-2, with TRBD2 matching over 10 bases. Trimming at V came to 5 bases and at J to 7 bases, leaving 7 bases not matched to a gene. This CDR3 is 15 amino acids long. In nucleotides, the CDR3 is TGTGCCAGCAGTCCTAGCGGGAGTGTAGTCGGGGAGCTGTTTTTT. Protein sequence: CASSPSGSVVGELFF.